The sample holds many counts of the clone carrying this T cell receptor beta chain. V lost 2 bases to trimming and J lost 2 bases; unmatched junction nucleotides: 3. The germline V gene encodes CDR1 SGHRS and CDR2 YFSETQ. The CDR3 covers 14 residues. This sample is part of a study of T-cell reconstitution after alpha-beta-depleted transplantation in children. A TCRbeta library incorporating unique molecular identifiers was prepared. TCRdb processed the PCR reads anew with MiXCR; each CDR3 protein has one entry. The sample contains about 490,000 distinct CDR3 sequences, about 10% of which appear only once.

The receptor comes from a child between 2 and 9 years old with inherited bone marrow failure, due to receive a stem cell transplant. Specimen: PBMCs, collected before TCRalphabeta/CD19-depleted stem cell transplant. The chain recombines TRBV5-1 with TRBJ2-7; the match to TRBD2 covers 8 bases. The DNA for the CDR3 is TGCGCCAGCAGCTTAGCGGGAGCGGCCTACGAGCAGTACTTC. Protein product: CASSLAGAAYEQYF.